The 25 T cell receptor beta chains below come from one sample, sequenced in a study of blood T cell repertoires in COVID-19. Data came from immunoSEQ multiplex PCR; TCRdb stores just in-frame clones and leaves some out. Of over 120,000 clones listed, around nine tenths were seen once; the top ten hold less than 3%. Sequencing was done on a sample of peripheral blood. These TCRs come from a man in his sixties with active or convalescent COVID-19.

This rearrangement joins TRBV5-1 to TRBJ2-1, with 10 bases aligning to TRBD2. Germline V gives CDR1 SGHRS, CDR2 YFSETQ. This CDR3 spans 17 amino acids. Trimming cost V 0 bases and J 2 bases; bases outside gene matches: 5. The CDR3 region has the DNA TGCGCCAGCAGCTTGGGACTAGCGGGTCTGACCTACAATGAGCAGTTCTTC. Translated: CASSLGLAGLTYNEQFF.

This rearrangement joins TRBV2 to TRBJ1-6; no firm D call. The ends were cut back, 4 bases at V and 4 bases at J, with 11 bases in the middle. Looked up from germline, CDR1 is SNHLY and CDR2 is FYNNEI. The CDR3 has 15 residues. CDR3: CASSVERGYNSPLHF. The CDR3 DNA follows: TGTGCCAGCAGTGTAGAAAGAGGGTATAATTCACCCCTCCACTTT.

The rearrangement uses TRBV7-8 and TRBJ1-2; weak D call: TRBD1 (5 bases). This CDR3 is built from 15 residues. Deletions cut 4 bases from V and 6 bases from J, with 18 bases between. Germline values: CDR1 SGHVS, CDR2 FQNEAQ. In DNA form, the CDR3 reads TGTGCCAGCAGCTCTGGACCGCCGGGAGGGGATGGCTACACCTTC. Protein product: CASSSGPPGGDGYTF.

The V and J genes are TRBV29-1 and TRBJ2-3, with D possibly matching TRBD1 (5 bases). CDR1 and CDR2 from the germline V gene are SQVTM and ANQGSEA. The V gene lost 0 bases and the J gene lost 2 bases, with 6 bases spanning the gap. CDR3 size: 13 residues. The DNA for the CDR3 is TGCAGCGTTGAAGATGGGGCCACAGATACGCAGTATTTT. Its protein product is CSVEDGATDTQYF.

CDR3 sequence (DNA): TGTGCCAGCAGTTTATTCTCTATTGGGACAGAGAGATATAGCAATCAGCCCCAGCATTTT. Translated, it gives CASSLFSIGTERYSNQPQHF. The V gene is TRBV28, the J gene TRBJ1-5, with 7 bases matching TRBD1. The CDR3 consists of 20 residues. Germline V CDR1 and CDR2: MDHEN, SYDVKM. With V trimmed by 1 base and J by 0 bases, 15 bases remained unmatched.

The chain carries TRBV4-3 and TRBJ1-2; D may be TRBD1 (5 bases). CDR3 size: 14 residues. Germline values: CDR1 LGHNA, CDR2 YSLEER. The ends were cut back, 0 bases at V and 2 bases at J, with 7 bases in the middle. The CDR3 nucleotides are TGCGCCAGCAGCCAAGACCAGGGAAACTATGGCTACACCTTC. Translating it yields CASSQDQGNYGYTF.

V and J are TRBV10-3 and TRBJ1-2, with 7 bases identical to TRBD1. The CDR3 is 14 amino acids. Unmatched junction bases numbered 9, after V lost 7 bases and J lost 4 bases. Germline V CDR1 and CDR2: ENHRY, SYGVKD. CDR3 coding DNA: TGTGCCATCAAGGGGACAGTGCCTTTCTATGGCTACACCTTC. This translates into CAIKGTVPFYGYTF.

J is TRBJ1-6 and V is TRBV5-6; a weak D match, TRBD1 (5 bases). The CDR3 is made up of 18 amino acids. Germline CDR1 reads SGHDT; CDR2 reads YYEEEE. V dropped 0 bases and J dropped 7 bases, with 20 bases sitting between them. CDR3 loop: CASSLEAGFGSLNSPLHF. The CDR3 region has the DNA TGTGCCAGCAGCTTGGAGGCAGGGTTCGGTAGCCTGAATTCACCCCTCCACTTT.

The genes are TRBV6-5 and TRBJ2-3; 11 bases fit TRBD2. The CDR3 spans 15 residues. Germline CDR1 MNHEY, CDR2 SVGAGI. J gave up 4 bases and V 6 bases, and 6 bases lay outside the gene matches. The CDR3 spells CASRGTSGSADTQYF. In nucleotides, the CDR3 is TGTGCCAGCAGGGGAACTAGCGGGAGCGCAGATACGCAGTATTTT.

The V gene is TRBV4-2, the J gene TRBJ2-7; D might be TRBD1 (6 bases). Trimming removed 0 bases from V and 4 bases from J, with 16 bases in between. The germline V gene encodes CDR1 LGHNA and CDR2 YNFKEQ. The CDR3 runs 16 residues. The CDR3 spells CASSQEGQGNPYEQYF. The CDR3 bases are TGTGCCAGCAGCCAAGAGGGGCAGGGGAATCCTTACGAGCAGTACTTC.

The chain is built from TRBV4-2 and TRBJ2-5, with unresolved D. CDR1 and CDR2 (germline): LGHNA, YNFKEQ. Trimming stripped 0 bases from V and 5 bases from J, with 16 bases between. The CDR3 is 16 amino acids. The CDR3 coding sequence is TGTGCCAGCAGCCAAGAATCTTCAAGATACTGGGAGACCCAGTACTTC. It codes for CASSQESSRYWETQYF.

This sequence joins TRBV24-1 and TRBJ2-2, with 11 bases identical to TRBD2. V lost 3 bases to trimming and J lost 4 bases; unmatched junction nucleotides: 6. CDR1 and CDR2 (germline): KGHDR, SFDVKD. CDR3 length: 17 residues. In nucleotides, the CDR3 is TGTGCCACCAGTGATCCCATTAGCGGGAGGGCCACCGGGGAGCTGTTTTTT. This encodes CATSDPISGRATGELFF.

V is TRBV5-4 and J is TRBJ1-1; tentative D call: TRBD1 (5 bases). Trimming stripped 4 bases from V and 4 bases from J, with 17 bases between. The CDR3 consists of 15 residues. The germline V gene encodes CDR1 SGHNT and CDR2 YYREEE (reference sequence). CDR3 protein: CASSKGTGEGTEAFF. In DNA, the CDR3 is TGTGCCAGCAGCAAAGGAACGGGGGAGGGCACTGAAGCTTTCTTT.

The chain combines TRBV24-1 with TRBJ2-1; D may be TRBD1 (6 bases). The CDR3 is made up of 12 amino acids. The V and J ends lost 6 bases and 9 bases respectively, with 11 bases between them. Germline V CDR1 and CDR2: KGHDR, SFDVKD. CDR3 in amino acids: CATSTGFGEQFF. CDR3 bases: TGTGCCACCAGTACAGGGTTTGGTGAGCAGTTCTTC.

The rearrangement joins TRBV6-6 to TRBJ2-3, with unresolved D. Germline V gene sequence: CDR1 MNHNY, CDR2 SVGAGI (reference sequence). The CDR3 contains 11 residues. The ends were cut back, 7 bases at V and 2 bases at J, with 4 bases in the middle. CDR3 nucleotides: TGTGCCAGCACCAACACAGATACGCAGTATTTT. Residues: CASTNTDTQYF.

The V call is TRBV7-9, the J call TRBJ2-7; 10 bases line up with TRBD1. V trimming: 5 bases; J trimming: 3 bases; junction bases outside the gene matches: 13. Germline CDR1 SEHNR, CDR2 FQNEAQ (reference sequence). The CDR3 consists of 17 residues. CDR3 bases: TGTGCCAGCAGCGAAGGCTACGGACAGGGGGTTAGCTACGAGCAGTACTTC. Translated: CASSEGYGQGVSYEQYF.

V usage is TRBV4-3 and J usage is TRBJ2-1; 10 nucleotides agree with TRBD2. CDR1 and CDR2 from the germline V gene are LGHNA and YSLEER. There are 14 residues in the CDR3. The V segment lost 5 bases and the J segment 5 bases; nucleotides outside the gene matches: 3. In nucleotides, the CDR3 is TGCGCCAGCAGCTCGGGACTAGCGAACAATGAGCAGTTCTTC. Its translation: CASSSGLANNEQFF.

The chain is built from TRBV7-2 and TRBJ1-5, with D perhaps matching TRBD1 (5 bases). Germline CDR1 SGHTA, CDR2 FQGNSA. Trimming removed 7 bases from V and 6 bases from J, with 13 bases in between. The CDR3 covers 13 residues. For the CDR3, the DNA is TGTGCCAGCACCCCAGGGTTTACTCAGCCCCAGCATTTT. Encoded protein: CASTPGFTQPQHF.

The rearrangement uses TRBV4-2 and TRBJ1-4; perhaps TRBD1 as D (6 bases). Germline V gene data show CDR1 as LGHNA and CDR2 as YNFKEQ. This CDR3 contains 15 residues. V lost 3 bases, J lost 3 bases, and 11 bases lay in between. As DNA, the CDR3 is TGTGCCAGCAGCCATGACCAGGGGCCTAATGAAAAACTGTTTTTT. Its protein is CASSHDQGPNEKLFF.

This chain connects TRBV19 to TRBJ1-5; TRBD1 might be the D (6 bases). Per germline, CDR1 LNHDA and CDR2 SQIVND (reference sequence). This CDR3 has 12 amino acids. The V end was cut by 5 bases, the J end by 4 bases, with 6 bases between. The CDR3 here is CASSQGNQPQHF. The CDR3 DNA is TGTGCCAGTAGTCAGGGGAATCAGCCCCAGCATTTT.

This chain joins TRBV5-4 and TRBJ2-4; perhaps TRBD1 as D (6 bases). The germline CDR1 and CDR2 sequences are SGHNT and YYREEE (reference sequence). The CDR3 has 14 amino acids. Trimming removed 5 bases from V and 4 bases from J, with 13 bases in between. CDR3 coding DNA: TGTGCCAGCAGTCCGGCGCAGGGGAAAAACATTCAGTACTTC. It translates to CASSPAQGKNIQYF.

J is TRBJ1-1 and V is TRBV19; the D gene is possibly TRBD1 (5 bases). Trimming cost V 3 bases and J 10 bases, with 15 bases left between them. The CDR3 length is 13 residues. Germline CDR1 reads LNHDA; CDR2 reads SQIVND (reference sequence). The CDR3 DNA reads TGTGCCAGTAGTATGAGCCGGGGACTCGGAGCTTTCTTT. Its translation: CASSMSRGLGAFF.

The CDR3 protein is CASSPALVSSYNSPLHF. The CDR3 nucleotides read TGCGCCAGCAGCCCTGCTCTTGTCAGCTCCTATAATTCACCCCTCCACTTT. The chain has TRBV4-3 and TRBJ1-6; no clear D gene. Germline V gene sequence: CDR1 LGHNA, CDR2 YSLEER. Trimming took 4 bases from V and 0 from J, leaving 13 bases between them. The CDR3 covers 17 residues.

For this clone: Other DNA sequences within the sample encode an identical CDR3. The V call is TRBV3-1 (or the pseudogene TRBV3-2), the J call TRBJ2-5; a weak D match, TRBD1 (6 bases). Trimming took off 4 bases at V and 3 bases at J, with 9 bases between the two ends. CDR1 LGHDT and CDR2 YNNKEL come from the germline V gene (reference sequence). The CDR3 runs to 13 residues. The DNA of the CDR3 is TGTGCCAGCAGCCGGGCAGGGGAAGAGACCCAGTACTTC. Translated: CASSRAGEETQYF.

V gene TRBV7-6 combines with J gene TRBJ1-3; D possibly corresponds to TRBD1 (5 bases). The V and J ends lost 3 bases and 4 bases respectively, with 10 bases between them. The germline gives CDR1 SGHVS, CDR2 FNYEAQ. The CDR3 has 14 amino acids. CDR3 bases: TGTGCCAGCAGCTTGGGGGGTGGCGGAAACACCATATATTTT. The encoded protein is CASSLGGGGNTIYF.